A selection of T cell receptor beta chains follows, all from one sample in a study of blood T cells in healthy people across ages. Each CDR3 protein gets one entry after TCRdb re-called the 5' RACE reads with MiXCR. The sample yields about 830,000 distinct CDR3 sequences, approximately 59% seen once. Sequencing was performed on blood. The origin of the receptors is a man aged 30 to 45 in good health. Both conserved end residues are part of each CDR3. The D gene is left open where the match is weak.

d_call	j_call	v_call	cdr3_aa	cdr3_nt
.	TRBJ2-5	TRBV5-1	CASSYRTEGRSQETQYF	TGCGCCAGCAGCTACCGGACGGAGGGAAGAAGCCAAGAGACCCAGTACTTC
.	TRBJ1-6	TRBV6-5	CASSYSGSGSYNSPLHF	TGTGCCAGCAGTTACTCCGGGTCGGGCTCCTATAATTCACCCCTCCACTTT
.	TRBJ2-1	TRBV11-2	CASSFIGMGQGRGSYNEQFF	TGTGCCAGCAGCTTCATTGGGATGGGGCAGGGAAGGGGGTCTTACAATGAGCAGTTCTTC
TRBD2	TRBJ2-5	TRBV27	CASNSGGNQETQYF	TGTGCCAGCAATAGCGGGGGAAATCAAGAGACCCAGTACTTC
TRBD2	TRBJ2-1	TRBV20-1	CSASDPSGRAEQFF	TGCAGTGCTAGTGACCCTAGCGGGAGGGCTGAGCAGTTCTTC
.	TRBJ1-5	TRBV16	CASSQSDSNQPQHF	TGTGCCAGCAGCCAATCAGATAGCAATCAGCCCCAGCATTTT
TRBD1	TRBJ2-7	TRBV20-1	CSAGGDRGFEEQYF	TGCAGTGCGGGAGGGGACAGGGGATTCGAGGAGCAGTACTTC
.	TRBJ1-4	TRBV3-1	CASLTPGGKLFF	TGTGCCAGCCTGACCCCTGGGGGAAAACTGTTTTTT
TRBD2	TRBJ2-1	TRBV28	CASSLSGRNNEQFF	TGTGCCAGCAGTCTTAGCGGGAGAAACAATGAGCAGTTCTTC
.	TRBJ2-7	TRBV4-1	CASSQDQRGNPYEQYF	TGCGCCAGCAGCCAAGATCAACGGGGAAACCCCTACGAGCAGTACTTC